The 32 T cell receptor beta chains given below trace back to one sample, sequenced in a study of blood T cell repertoires in COVID-19. Libraries were prepared by immunoSEQ multiplex PCR; TCRdb keeps only in-frame clonotypes and omits some of them. The sample holds 160,000 or so clones; approximately 80% are singletons and the top ten take 11%. Sequenced material: peripheral blood. These receptor sequences come from a human donor in a cohort sampled during active COVID-19.

The rearrangement links TRBV28 to TRBJ1-2, with 9 bases aligning to TRBD1. Germline trimming cut 1 base from V and 8 bases from J; bases unmatched to any gene: 11. The CDR3 length is 16 residues. The V gene's germline CDR1 is MDHEN and CDR2 SYDVKM. The CDR3 DNA sequence: TGTGCCAGCAGTTTATTCGGGACAGGGCCAAGGGGGGGCTACACCTTC. This codes for CASSLFGTGPRGGYTF.

The CDR3 region is CASSLQRFEGNEQFF. Written as DNA, the CDR3 is TGTGCCAGCAGTCTCCAGCGTTTTGAGGGTAATGAGCAGTTCTTC. V and J are TRBV27 and TRBJ2-1; a weak D match, TRBD2 (5 bases). The germline CDR1 and CDR2 sequences are MNHEY and SMNVEV (reference sequence). Trimming pared 5 bases from V and 7 bases from J, leaving 18 bases between. The CDR3 consists of 15 residues.

The V and J genes are TRBV5-1 and TRBJ2-1; 11 bases are shared with TRBD2. Germline CDR1 SGHRS, CDR2 YFSETQ. V was clipped by 7 bases and J by 1 base; unmatched bases: 16. The CDR3 is 19 residues long. The CDR3 sequence is CASATRVPSGRSSYNEQFF. In nucleotides, the CDR3 is TGCGCCAGCGCAACCAGGGTTCCTAGCGGGAGGAGTTCCTACAATGAGCAGTTCTTC.

V usage is TRBV2 and J usage is TRBJ2-6, with D maybe TRBD2 (6 bases). The CDR3 loop spans 17 amino acids. V was pared by 6 bases and J by 0 bases, with 15 bases between. Germline assignment: CDR1 SNHLY and CDR2 FYNNEI. The CDR3 protein is CASRGRGLPSGANVLTF. CDR3 bases: TGTGCCAGCAGAGGTCGGGGACTCCCCTCTGGGGCCAACGTCCTGACTTTC. Full variable domain (remainder filled in from reference TRBV2 and TRBJ2-6): EPEVTQTPSHQVTQMGQEVILRCVPISNHLYFYWYRQILGQKVEFLVSFYNNEISEKSEIFDDQFSVERPDGSNFTLKIRSTKLEDSAMYFCASRGRGLPSGANVLTFGAGSRLTVL.

The chain employs TRBV7-9 and TRBJ2-7; perhaps TRBD2 as D (5 bases). Germline assignment: CDR1 SEHNR and CDR2 FQNEAQ (reference sequence). The germline V and J ends were trimmed by 5 bases and 4 bases, with 12 bases remaining between them. The CDR3 has 13 amino acids. The DNA for the CDR3 is TGTGCCAGCAGCGCCTCGGGGAGATACGAGCAGTACTTC. As protein: CASSASGRYEQYF.

The table lists this clone with a few counts. This chain connects TRBV6-5 to TRBJ1-2; D is uncertain. This CDR3 spans 14 amino acids. Germline CDR1 reads MNHEY; CDR2 reads SVGAGI. The V gene lost 8 bases and the J gene lost 1 base, with 14 bases spanning the gap. In DNA form, the CDR3 reads TGTGCCAGCGCCCCTGCGGGCGATAACTATGGCTACACCTTC. Its translation is CASAPAGDNYGYTF.

This clone showed up just once. The rearrangement joins TRBV20-1 to TRBJ1-2; D possibly corresponds to TRBD1 (6 bases). CDR1 and CDR2 (germline): DFQATT, SNEGSKA (reference sequence). The V and J ends lost 6 bases and 4 bases respectively, with 9 bases between them. The CDR3 length is 11 residues. As DNA, the CDR3 is TGCAGTGCGCAGGGGCCCTATGGCTACACCTTC. Its translation is CSAQGPYGYTF.

DNA of the CDR3: TGCAGTGCTAGTTCAGGTTTTGACTATGGCTACACCTTC. Protein: CSASSGFDYGYTF. The rearrangement uses TRBV20-1 and TRBJ1-2, with D uncertain. V was clipped by 3 bases and J by 3 bases, with 11 bases between them. The CDR3 contains 13 residues. Germline CDR1 DFQATT, CDR2 SNEGSKA (reference sequence).

As regards this clone: Other DNA sequences in the same sample also yield this CDR3. The chain employs TRBV12-3 or TRBV12-4 and TRBJ1-1; D not resolved. Trimming stripped 3 bases from V and 1 base from J, with 6 bases between. The CDR3 contains 13 residues. The CDR3 DNA reads as TGTGCCAGCAGTTTCGAGGGGAACACTGAAGCTTTCTTT. Its translation is CASSFEGNTEAFF.

The rearrangement uses TRBV5-1 and TRBJ2-1; 9 bases map to TRBD1. CDR1 SGHRS and CDR2 YFSETQ come from the germline V gene. Trimming at V came to 6 bases and at J to 15 bases, leaving 7 bases not matched to a gene. This CDR3 is built from 11 residues. The CDR3 coding sequence is TGCGCCAGCACCCAGGGGGACAGGGCGTTCTTC. Translation: CASTQGDRAFF.

V usage is TRBV6-2 or TRBV6-3 and J usage is TRBJ1-2, with D hard to call. Trimming pared 4 bases from V and 5 bases from J, leaving 11 bases between. The CDR3 runs 13 residues. Germline V CDR1 and CDR2: MNHEY, SVGEGT. The CDR3 spells CASSSGGDYGYTF. The CDR3 DNA reads as TGTGCCAGCAGTTCCGGTGGTGATTATGGCTACACCTTC.

The sample holds a few counts of this clone. This chain links TRBV7-8 with TRBJ1-2; no definite D call. The CDR3 is 17 amino acids. V dropped 0 bases and J dropped 9 bases, with 23 bases sitting between them. Germline V gene lookup returns CDR1 SGHVS and CDR2 FQNEAQ. Written as DNA, the CDR3 is TGTGCCAGCAGCTTAGCCAGCGGACGGCTGACATCCGGAAGCTACACCTTC. Its translation is CASSLASGRLTSGSYTF.

The genes are TRBV6-5 and TRBJ1-6, with D possibly TRBD1 on 6 matching bases. The CDR3 loop spans 14 amino acids. Between the trimmed V and J ends, which lost 6 bases and 7 bases, there was a span of 13 bases. Germline V gene data show CDR1 as MNHEY and CDR2 as SVGAGI. The DNA for the CDR3 is TGTGCCAGCAGCCCACAGGGTGGGAATTCACCCCTCCACTTT. Protein product: CASSPQGGNSPLHF.

The genes are TRBV2 and TRBJ1-6; 8 nucleotides line up with TRBD1. V dropped 6 bases and J dropped 10; count of bases not matched to a gene: 11. Germline CDR1 SNHLY, CDR2 FYNNEI. The CDR3 spans 15 residues. CDR3 protein: CASSRLGQVNSPLHF. In nucleotides, the CDR3 is TGTGCCAGCAGCCGACTGGGACAGGTCAACTCACCCCTCCACTTT.

This clone occurred once. J is TRBJ1-2 and V is TRBV5-5; D is undetermined. The CDR3 extends over 13 amino acids. The germline CDR1 and CDR2 sequences are SGHKS and YYEKEE (reference sequence). V lost 2 bases and J 8 bases, leaving 13 bases between the germline ends. The CDR3 bases are TGTGCCAGCAGCTTACCGGGGAACCGAGGCTACACCTTC. Its translation: CASSLPGNRGYTF.

On this clone itself: The sample carries other DNA sequences with the same CDR3. The chain is built from TRBV28 and TRBJ2-2; a weak D match, TRBD1 (5 bases). The CDR3 has 15 residues. Per germline, CDR1 MDHEN and CDR2 SYDVKM. Trimming took off 5 bases at V and 1 base at J, with 11 bases between the two ends. The CDR3 DNA reads TGTGCCAGCAGTCCGACGACAGAGAACACCGGGGAGCTGTTTTTT. Its protein product is CASSPTTENTGELFF.

This clone was picked up a small number of times. The chain is built from TRBV10-1 and TRBJ2-7, with D perhaps matching TRBD2 (5 bases). Trimming cost V 5 bases and J 2 bases, with 10 bases left between them. The CDR3 has 13 residues. Per germline, CDR1 WNHNN and CDR2 SYGVQD (reference sequence). Written as DNA, the CDR3 is TGCGCCAGCAGTCCGGGAAGTACCTACGAGCAGTACTTC. Protein: CASSPGSTYEQYF.

V is TRBV7-9 and J is TRBJ1-1; D is uncertain. CDR3 size: 12 residues. The V and J ends lost 2 bases and 4 bases respectively, with 5 bases between them. The germline gives CDR1 SEHNR, CDR2 FQNEAQ (reference sequence). The chain's CDR3 is CASSLRGTEAFF. DNA for the CDR3: TGTGCCAGCAGCTTACGGGGCACTGAAGCTTTCTTT.

Regarding this clone: The same CDR3 also results from other DNA sequences found in this sample. V usage is TRBV7-9 and J usage is TRBJ2-1; tentative D call: TRBD2 (6 bases). The germline V and J ends were trimmed by 1 base and 4 bases, with 8 bases remaining between them. The germline V gene has CDR1 SEHNR and CDR2 FQNEAQ (reference sequence). The CDR3 consists of 14 residues. The CDR3 is CASSLVGGYNEQFF. CDR3 bases: TGTGCCAGCAGCTTAGTCGGGGGTTACAATGAGCAGTTCTTC.

V usage is TRBV11-2 and J usage is TRBJ2-5; the match to TRBD2 covers 8 bases. Germline CDR1 is SGHAT and CDR2 is FQNNGV. Trimming at V came to 5 bases and at J to 4 bases, leaving 6 bases not matched to a gene. The CDR3 covers 14 residues. The CDR3 reads CASSAGGGSETQYF. As DNA, the CDR3 is TGTGCCAGCAGCGCCGGGGGGGGGTCAGAGACCCAGTACTTC.

This clone was picked up a small number of times. V and J are TRBV5-4 and TRBJ2-7; 7 nucleotides agree with TRBD1. In germline, CDR1 is SGHNT, CDR2 YYREEE (reference sequence). Trimming cost V 3 bases and J 7 bases; bases outside gene matches: 10. The CDR3 sequence is 14 residues long. The CDR3 protein is CASSWGQPKGEQYF. CDR3 DNA: TGTGCCAGCAGCTGGGGACAGCCAAAGGGGGAGCAGTACTTC.

The chain joins TRBV11-2 to TRBJ2-5; D might be TRBD1 (5 bases). This CDR3 comprises 14 residues. V lost 6 bases and J 2 bases, leaving 13 bases between the germline ends. The germline V gene encodes CDR1 SGHAT and CDR2 FQNNGV. CDR3 DNA: TGTGCCAGCAGGCTAGATGACAGTCAAGAGACCCAGTACTTC. Protein product: CASRLDDSQETQYF.

This chain uses TRBV3-1 (or the pseudogene TRBV3-2) with TRBJ2-7; 8 positions match TRBD1. Germline CDR1 is LGHDT and CDR2 is YNNKEL (reference sequence). The CDR3 runs 16 residues. Losses at the gene ends were 1 base for V and 2 bases for J; bases not matched to a gene: 7. The CDR3 loop is CASSQGRTGFPYEQYF. The CDR3 coding sequence is TGTGCCAGCAGCCAAGGGAGGACAGGGTTTCCCTACGAGCAGTACTTC.

This clone turned up a few times. V usage is TRBV5-6 and J usage is TRBJ2-5, with 9 bases matching TRBD1. The germline V gene has CDR1 SGHDT and CDR2 YYEEEE. J lost 4 bases, V lost 6 bases, and 4 bases had no gene match. The CDR3 spans 13 residues. As DNA, the CDR3 is TGTGCCAGCACCAACAGGGGGCTAGAGACCCAGTACTTC. Residues: CASTNRGLETQYF.

The chain is built from TRBV7-2 and TRBJ2-1, with 15 positions matching TRBD2. CDR1 is SGHTA and CDR2 is FQGNSA in the germline V gene. The CDR3 has 15 residues. Losses at the gene ends were 4 bases for V and 8 bases for J; bases not matched to a gene: 3. The CDR3 nucleotides are TGTGCCAGCAGCTGGGGACTAGCGGGAGGCTATGAGCAGTTCTTC. This gives the protein CASSWGLAGGYEQFF. Complete variable domain (other parts from reference TRBV7-2 and TRBJ2-1): GAGVSQSPSNKVTEKGKDVELRCDPISGHTALYWYRQSLGQGLEFLIYFQGNSAPDKSGLPSDRFSAERTGGSVSTLTIQRTQQEDSAVYLCASSWGLAGGYEQFFGPGTRLTVL.

CDR3 residues: CAIRSGTGGYEQFF. The DNA of the CDR3 is TGTGCCATCAGATCCGGGACAGGGGGCTATGAGCAGTTCTTC. The chain employs TRBV10-3 and TRBJ2-1, with 12 bases lining up with TRBD1. The CDR3 contains 14 residues. J was trimmed by 8 bases and V by 6 bases; bases with no gene match: 5. The germline V gene encodes CDR1 ENHRY and CDR2 SYGVKD.

This rearrangement joins TRBV15 to TRBJ1-2, with D possibly being TRBD1 (5 bases). The germline V and J ends were trimmed by 4 bases and 2 bases, with 11 bases remaining between them. CDR3 length equals 14 residues. Germline V CDR1 and CDR2: LNHNV, YYDKDF (reference sequence). The CDR3 DNA follows: TGTGCCACCAGCAAACCGGACAACAACTATGGCTACACCTTC. Translating gives CATSKPDNNYGYTF.

The chain has TRBV7-2 and TRBJ2-3, with TRBD2 identical over 11 bases. CDR3 length: 18 residues. With 1 base clipped from V and 2 bases from J, the junction kept 8 bases outside the gene matches. CDR1 is SGHTA and CDR2 is FQGNSA in the germline V gene. This CDR3 is CASSLENVAGGPTDTQYF. CDR3 in DNA: TGTGCCAGCAGCTTAGAGAATGTAGCGGGAGGGCCCACAGATACGCAGTATTTT.

This clone was detected only once. The CDR3 sequence: CASSQAAAGNYGYTF. Written as DNA, the CDR3 is TGCGCCAGCAGCCAAGCGGCGGCAGGGAACTATGGCTACACCTTC. This rearrangement joins TRBV4-3 to TRBJ1-2; the D gene is possibly TRBD1 (5 bases). The ends were cut back, 1 base at V and 2 bases at J, with 11 bases in the middle. There are 15 residues in the CDR3. Germline lookup yields CDR1 LGHNA and CDR2 YSLEER.

The CDR3 DNA reads TGTGCCTGGAGTGTACGGAATGAGCAGTTCTTC. Protein sequence: CAWSVRNEQFF. The J gene is TRBJ2-1, the V gene TRBV30; D gene unclear. Looked up from germline, CDR1 is GTSNPN and CDR2 is SVGIG (reference sequence). The CDR3 is 11 amino acids. The V end lost 0 bases, the J end lost 7 bases, and 4 bases lay between the germline ends.

The chain recombines TRBV24-1 with TRBJ2-5; 9 bases match TRBD2. J lost 2 bases, V lost 7 bases, and 7 bases had no gene match. The CDR3 runs 15 residues. Germline values: CDR1 KGHDR, CDR2 SFDVKD. DNA of the CDR3: TGTGCCACCAGCTCTAGCGGGACCTCGCAAGAGACCCAGTACTTC. Amino acid sequence: CATSSSGTSQETQYF.

In this sample, this clone turned up once. This rearrangement joins TRBV19 to TRBJ2-1; D uncertain. CDR3 length equals 14 residues. V was cut by 5 bases and J by 0 bases, with 8 bases left in between. Germline-derived CDR1 and CDR2 are LNHDA and SQIVND (reference sequence). The CDR3 sequence is CASSRRDSYNEQFF. The CDR3 DNA reads TGTGCCAGTAGTCGGAGAGACTCCTACAATGAGCAGTTCTTC.